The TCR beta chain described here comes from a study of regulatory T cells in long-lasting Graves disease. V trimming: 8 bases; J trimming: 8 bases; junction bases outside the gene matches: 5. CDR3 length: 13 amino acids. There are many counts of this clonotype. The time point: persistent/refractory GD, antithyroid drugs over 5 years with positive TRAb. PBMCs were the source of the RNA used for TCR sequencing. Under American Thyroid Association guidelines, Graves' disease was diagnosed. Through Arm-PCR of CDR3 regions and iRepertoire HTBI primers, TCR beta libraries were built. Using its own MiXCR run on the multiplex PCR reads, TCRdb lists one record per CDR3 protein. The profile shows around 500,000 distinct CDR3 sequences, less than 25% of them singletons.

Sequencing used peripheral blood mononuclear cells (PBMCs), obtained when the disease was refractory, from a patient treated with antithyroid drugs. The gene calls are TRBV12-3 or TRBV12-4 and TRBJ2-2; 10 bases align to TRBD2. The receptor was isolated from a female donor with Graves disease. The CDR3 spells CASRLAGVGELFF. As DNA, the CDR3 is TGTGCCAGCCGGCTAGCGGGAGTAGGGGAGCTGTTTTTT.